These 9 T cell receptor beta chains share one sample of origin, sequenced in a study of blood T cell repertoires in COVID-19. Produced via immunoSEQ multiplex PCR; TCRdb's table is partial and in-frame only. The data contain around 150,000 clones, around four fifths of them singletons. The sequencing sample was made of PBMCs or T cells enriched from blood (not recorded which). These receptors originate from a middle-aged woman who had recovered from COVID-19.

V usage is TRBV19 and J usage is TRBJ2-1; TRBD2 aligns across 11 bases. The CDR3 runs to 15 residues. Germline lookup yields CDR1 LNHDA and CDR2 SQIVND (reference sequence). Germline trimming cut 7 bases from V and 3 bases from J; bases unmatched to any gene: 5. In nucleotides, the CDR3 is TGTGCCAGTACCACCGGGACTAGCGGCTACAATGAGCAGTTCTTC. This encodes CASTTGTSGYNEQFF.

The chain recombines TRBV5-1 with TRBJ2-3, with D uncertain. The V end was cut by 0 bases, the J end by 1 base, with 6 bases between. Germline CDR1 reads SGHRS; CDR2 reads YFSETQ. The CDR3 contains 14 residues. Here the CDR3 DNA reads TGCGCCAGCAGCTTGGAGCTTCGCACAGATACGCAGTATTTT. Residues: CASSLELRTDTQYF.

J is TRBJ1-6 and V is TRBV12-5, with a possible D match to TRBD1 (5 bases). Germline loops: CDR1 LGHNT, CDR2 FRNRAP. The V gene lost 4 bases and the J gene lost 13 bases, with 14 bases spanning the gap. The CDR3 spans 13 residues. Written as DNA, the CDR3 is TGTGCTAGTGGTTCCGGCACGGGGGGGCCCCTCCACTTT. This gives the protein CASGSGTGGPLHF.

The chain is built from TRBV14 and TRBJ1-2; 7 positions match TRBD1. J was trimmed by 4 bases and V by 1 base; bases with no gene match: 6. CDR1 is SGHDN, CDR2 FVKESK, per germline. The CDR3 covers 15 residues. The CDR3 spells CASSQARDRFYGYTF. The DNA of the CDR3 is TGTGCCAGCAGCCAAGCCCGGGACAGATTCTATGGCTACACCTTC.

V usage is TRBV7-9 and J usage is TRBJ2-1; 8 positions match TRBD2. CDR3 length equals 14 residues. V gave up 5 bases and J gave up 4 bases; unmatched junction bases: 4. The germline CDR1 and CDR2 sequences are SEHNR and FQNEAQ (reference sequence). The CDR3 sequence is CASSISGTYNEQFF. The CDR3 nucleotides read TGTGCCAGCAGCATTAGCGGGACATACAATGAGCAGTTCTTC. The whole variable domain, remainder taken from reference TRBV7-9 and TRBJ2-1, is DTGVSQNPRHKITKRGQNVTFRCDPISEHNRLYWYRQTLGQGPEFLTYFQNEAQLEKSRLLSDRFSAERPKGSFSTLEIQRTEQGDSAMYLCASSISGTYNEQFFGPGTRLTVL.

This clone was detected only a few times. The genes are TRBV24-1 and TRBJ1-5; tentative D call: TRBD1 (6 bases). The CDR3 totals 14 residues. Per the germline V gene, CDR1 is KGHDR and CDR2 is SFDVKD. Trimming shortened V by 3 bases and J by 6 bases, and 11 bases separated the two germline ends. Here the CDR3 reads CATSDGTISQPQHF. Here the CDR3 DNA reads TGTGCCACCAGTGATGGGACAATTAGTCAGCCCCAGCATTTT.

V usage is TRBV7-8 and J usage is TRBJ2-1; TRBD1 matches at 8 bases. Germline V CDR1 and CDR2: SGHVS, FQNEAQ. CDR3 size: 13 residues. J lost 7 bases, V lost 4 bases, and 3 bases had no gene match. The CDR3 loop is CASSSHRGNEQFF. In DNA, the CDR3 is TGTGCCAGCAGCTCACACAGGGGGAATGAGCAGTTCTTC.

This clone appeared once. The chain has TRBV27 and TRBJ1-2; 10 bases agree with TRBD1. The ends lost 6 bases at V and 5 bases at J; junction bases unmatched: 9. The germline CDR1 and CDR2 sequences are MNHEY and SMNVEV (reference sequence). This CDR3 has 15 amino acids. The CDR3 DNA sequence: TGTGCCAGCAGGGGGCCGGGACAGGGGATTTATGGCTACACCTTC. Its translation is CASRGPGQGIYGYTF.

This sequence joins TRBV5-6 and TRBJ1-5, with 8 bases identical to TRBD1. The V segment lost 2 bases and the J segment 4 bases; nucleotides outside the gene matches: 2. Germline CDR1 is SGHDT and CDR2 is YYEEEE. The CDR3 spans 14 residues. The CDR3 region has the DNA TGTGCCAGCAGCTTCGACAGGGGTAATCAGCCCCAGCATTTT. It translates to CASSFDRGNQPQHF.